This TCR beta chain was profiled in a study of cytomegalovirus exposure and HLA in healthy donors. Broader study findings: The study put 150 to 200 TCR beta chains on its list as cytomegalovirus-associated.

The study ran its PCR with 60 Vbeta and 13 Jbeta primers. TCRdb's table, derived via immunoSEQ multiplex PCR, lists solely in-frame clones and lacks some. Here the sample spans around 130,000 clones, about 81% being singletons. V was trimmed by 0 bases and J by 4 bases, leaving 15 bases between them. Germline values: CDR1 LGHNA, CDR2 YSLEER. The CDR3 runs 16 residues. This clone was detected once. Its antigen is unidentified. The chain carries TRBV4-3 and TRBJ1-2, with D maybe TRBD1 (5 bases). Sequencing was done on a sample of PBMCs. This clonotype was obtained from a man in his forties in good health and CMV-seronegative. DNA for the CDR3: TGCGCCAGCAGCCAAGACCCAGGGCCTACTCGCTATGGCTACACCTTC. As protein: CASSQDPGPTRYGYTF.